This T cell receptor beta chain was documented in a study of post-analysis software for immune sequencing data. Findings and limits, study-wide: Controls had significantly higher normalized Chao1 diversity than multiple sclerosis patients. Batch-mates among the samples co-clustered strongly by F measure.

This clonotype was seen at least ten times. Antigen specificity is unknown. cDNA libraries for TCR beta contained unique molecular identifiers. TCRdb reprocessed the PCR reads via MiXCR and lists one record per CDR3 protein. The data hold 650,000 to 850,000 distinct CDR3 sequences, with around 42% observed a single time. The sample was blood. This clonotype was obtained from a girl aged 10 to 17 with multiple sclerosis.

The CDR3 nucleotides are TGTGCCAGCAGTCCACTACCAGCCGGACCCGGCTATCCCCCTAGGGAGCAGTACTTC. Amino acids: CASSPLPAGPGYPPREQYF. This chain uses TRBV6-2 or TRBV6-3 with TRBJ2-7; D ambiguous. The CDR3 covers 19 residues. Germline lookup yields CDR1 MNHEY and CDR2 SVGEGT. The V gene lost 5 bases and the J gene lost 7 bases, with 33 bases spanning the gap.